The TCR beta chain described here comes from a study of T cells after yellow fever vaccination. Using its own MiXCR run on the 5' RACE reads, TCRdb lists one record per CDR3 protein. The repertoire holds hundreds of thousands of distinct CDR3 sequences, with approximately 13% as singletons. Germline CDR1 is MNHNS and CDR2 is SASEGT. The CDR3 has 16 amino acids. Trimming cost V 6 bases and J 6 bases, with 18 bases left between them. This clonotype occurred a few times. This clonotype was obtained from a man under 40 who received the YFV17D yellow fever vaccine. The chain employs TRBV6-1 and TRBJ1-6; D not resolved. This sample comprised PBMCs, obtained on the day of the yellow fever booster vaccination. The CDR3 DNA sequence: TGTGCCAGCAGGGTGGATGGAGTAACTAGTAATTCACCCCTCCACTTT. Translated, it gives CASRVDGVTSNSPLHF.